This T cell receptor (beta chain) comes out of a study of OX40 agonist ivuxolimab in advanced cancers. The assay was immunoSEQ multiplex PCR, and TCRdb's table has in-frame clones only and misses some. There are over 40,000 clones in the sample; around nine tenths occur only once, and approximately 1.6% lies in the top ten. Study findings and constraints: CD4+ and CD8+ blood T cells expanded clonally by week 6 at 0.1 to 3.0 mg/kg.

Remarks on this clone: What it recognizes is unknown.

With V trimmed by 3 bases and J by 8 bases, 8 bases remained unmatched. The V gene's germline CDR1 is LNHDA and CDR2 SQIVND (reference sequence). There are 15 residues in the CDR3. The chain couples TRBV19 to TRBJ2-3; TRBD2 aligns across 10 bases. This TCR was recovered from an adult with an advanced solid tumor such as melanoma, head and neck, liver or kidney cancer. The sample in question was CD4+ or CD8+ T cells sorted from blood, obtained in a trial of the OX40 agonist ivuxolimab. In DNA form, the CDR3 reads TGTGCCAGTAGTATTACGGCTAGCGGGAGCCCTACGCAGTATTTT. As protein: CASSITASGSPTQYF.